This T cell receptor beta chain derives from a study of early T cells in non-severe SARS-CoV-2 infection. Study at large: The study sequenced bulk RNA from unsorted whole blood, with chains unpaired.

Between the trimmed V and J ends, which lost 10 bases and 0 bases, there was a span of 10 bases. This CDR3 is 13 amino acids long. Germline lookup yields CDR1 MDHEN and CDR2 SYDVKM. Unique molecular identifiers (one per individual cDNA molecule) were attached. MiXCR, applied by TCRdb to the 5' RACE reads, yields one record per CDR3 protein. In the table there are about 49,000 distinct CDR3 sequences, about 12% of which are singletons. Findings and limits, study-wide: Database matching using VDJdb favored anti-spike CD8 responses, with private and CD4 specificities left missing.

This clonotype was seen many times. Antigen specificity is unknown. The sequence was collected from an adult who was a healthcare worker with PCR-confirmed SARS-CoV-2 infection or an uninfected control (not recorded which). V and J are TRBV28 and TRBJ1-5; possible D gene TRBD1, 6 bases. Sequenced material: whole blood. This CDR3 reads CAITGYSNQPQHF. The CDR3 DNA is TGTGCCATCACAGGGTATAGCAATCAGCCCCAGCATTTT.